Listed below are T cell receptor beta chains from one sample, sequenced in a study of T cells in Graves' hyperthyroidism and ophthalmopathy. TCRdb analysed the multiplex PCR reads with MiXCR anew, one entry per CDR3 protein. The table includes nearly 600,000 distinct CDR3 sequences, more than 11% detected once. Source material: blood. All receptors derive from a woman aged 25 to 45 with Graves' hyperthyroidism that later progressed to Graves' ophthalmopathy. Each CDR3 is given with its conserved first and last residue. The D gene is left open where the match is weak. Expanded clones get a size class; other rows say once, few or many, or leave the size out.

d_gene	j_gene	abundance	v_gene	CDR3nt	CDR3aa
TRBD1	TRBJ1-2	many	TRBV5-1	TGCGCCAGCAGCTGGGACAGGGTTGGCTACACCTTC	CASSWDRVGYTF
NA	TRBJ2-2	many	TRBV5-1	TGCGCCAGCAGCTTGATGGGACTCGACACCGGGGAGCTGTTTTTT	CASSLMGLDTGELFF
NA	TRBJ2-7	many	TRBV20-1	TGCAGTGCAACTAATTCGCAGAGCTCCTACGAGCAGTACTTC	CSATNSQSSYEQYF
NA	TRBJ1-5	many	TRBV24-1	TGTGCCACCAGTGATTTAAGGACCAATCAGCCCCAGCATTTT	CATSDLRTNQPQHF
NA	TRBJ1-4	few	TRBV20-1	TGCAGTGCTAGAGCCCCGGAGGAAAAACTGTTTTTT	CSARAPEEKLFF
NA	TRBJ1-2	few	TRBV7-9	TGTGCCAGCAGCTTAGCTGGGAGTATGAATGGCTACACCTTC	CASSLAGSMNGYTF
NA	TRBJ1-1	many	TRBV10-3	NA	CAISTSGMNTEAFF
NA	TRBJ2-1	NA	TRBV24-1	TGTGCCACCCGTCCGACTCAGCCTCGGGATGAGCAGTTCTTC	CATRPTQPRDEQFF
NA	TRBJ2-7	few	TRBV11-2	TGTGCCAGCAGCTTAGATCGGGCAGAGGTGTTTTACGAGCAGTACTTC	CASSLDRAEVFYEQYF
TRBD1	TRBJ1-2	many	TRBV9	TGTGCCAGCAGCGCTTCCGGGACAGGGTCGCGGGGCTACACCTTC	CASSASGTGSRGYTF
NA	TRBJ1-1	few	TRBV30	TGTGCCTTGCTCCCCCACCCCGTTAGCACTGAAGCTTTCTTT	CALLPHPVSTEAFF
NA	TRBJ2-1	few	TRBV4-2	TGTGCCAGCAGCCAAGAGGGGATAGAGCAGTTCTTC	CASSQEGIEQFF
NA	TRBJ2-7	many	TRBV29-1	TGCAGCGTTTCGACAGTTTACGAGCAGTACTTC	CSVSTVYEQYF
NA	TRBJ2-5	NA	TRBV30	TGCGCCTGGAGTGTACCGGTAGAGACCCACTACTTC	CAWSVPVETHYF
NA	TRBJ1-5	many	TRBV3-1	TGTGCCAGCAGCCCGGCGACAGGATGGGATCAGCCCCAGCATTTT	CASSPATGWDQPQHF
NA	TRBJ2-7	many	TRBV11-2	TGTGCCAGCAGCCTTTCCGCGGGGTACAGCTACGAGCAGTACTTC	CASSLSAGYSYEQYF
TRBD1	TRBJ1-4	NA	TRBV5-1	TGCGCCAGCAGCTTGGAATACGGGACAGGGGATGAAAAACTGTTTTTT	CASSLEYGTGDEKLFF
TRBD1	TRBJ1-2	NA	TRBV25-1	TGTGCCAGCAGTGGACAGGGGTCCTCCTATGGCTACACCTTC	CASSGQGSSYGYTF
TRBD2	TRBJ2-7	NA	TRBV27	TGTGCCAGCACCCCAGCAGGGAGGGCCTACGAGCAGTACTTC	CASTPAGRAYEQYF
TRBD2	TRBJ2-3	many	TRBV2	TGTGCCACCGTATCTCTGCGGGAGAGTAACACAGATACGCAGTATTTT	CATVSLRESNTDTQYF
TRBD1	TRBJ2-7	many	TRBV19	TGTGCCAGTAGTCCCCAGGACAGGGAAGACGAGCAGTACTTC	CASSPQDREDEQYF
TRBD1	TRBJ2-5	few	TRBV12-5	TGTGCTAGTGGTTTTAGAACAGGGGCATGGGACGCCCAGTACTTC	CASGFRTGAWDAQYF
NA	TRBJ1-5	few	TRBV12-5	TGTGCTAGTGGCCCCCAGGGATTTTATAAGCCCCAGCATTTT	CASGPQGFYKPQHF
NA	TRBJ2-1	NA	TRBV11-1	TGTGCCAGCAGCGGGGGGGTTGGGGGCGATGAGCAGTTCTTC	CASSGGVGGDEQFF
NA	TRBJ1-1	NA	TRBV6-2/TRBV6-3	TGTGCCACCTTTTGGAGCTCCATGAACACTGAAGCTTTCTTT	CATFWSSMNTEAFF
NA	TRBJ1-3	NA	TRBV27	TGTGCCAGCAGTTCGGGGACTGGAAACACCATATATTTT	CASSSGTGNTIYF
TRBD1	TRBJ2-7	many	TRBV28	TGTGCCAGCAGTTTCCCAAACAGGGGGCGGGCGGGAGCCATACCCTACGAGCAGTACTTC	CASSFPNRGRAGAIPYEQYF
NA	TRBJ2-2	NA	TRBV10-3	TGTGCCATCACGAACACCGGGGAGCTGTTTTTT	CAITNTGELFF
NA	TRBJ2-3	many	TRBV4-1	TGCGCCAGCAGCCAAGTCGTTTCTAGCTCGGATACGCAGTATTTT	CASSQVVSSSDTQYF
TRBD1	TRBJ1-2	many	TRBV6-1	TGTGCCAGCAGTTTCCAGGGGGCCAACTATGGCTACACCTTC	CASSFQGANYGYTF
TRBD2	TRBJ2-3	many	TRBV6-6	TGTGCCAGCAGTTACGCGGGAGGGAACACAGATACGCAGTATTTT	CASSYAGGNTDTQYF
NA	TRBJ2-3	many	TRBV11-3	TGTGCCAGCAGCTCGAGATTGGAGTCGACAGATACGCAGTATTTT	CASSSRLESTDTQYF
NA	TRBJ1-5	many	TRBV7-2	TGTGCCAGCAGCTTAAAGGGGGGAAATCAGCCCCAGCATTTT	CASSLKGGNQPQHF
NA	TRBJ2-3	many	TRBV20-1	TGCAGTGTACAGGCGGGCACAGATACGCAGTATTTT	CSVQAGTDTQYF
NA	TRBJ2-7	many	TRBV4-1	TGCGCCAGCAGCCAAGAGAGACAGACCTACGAGCAGTACTTC	CASSQERQTYEQYF
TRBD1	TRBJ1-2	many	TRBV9	TGTGCCAGCAGCGCGGGACAGTCAAACTATGGCTACACCTTC	CASSAGQSNYGYTF
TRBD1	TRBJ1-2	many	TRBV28	TGTGCCAGCAGTACATCCGCAGGGGGCAGGTATGGCTACACCTTC	CASSTSAGGRYGYTF
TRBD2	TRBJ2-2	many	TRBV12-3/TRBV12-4	TGTGCCAGCAGATTAGGGACTAGCCCCGGGGAGCTGTTTTTT	CASRLGTSPGELFF
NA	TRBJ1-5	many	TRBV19	TGTGCCAGTAGTATGATGGGGAAGAGGGTGAAGAGCAATCAGCCCCAGCATTTT	CASSMMGKRVKSNQPQHF
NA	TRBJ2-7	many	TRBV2	TGTGCCCAAGCGAAGGTAGTCTCGAGCTACGAGCAGTACTTC	CAQAKVVSSYEQYF
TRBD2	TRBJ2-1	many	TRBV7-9	TGTGCCAGCAGTCCCAAGAGCGGGACTAGCATAGATGAGCAGTTCTTC	CASSPKSGTSIDEQFF
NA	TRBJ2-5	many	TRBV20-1	TGCAGTGCTAGAGGAACACGACAGAACCAAGAGACCCAGTACTTC	CSARGTRQNQETQYF
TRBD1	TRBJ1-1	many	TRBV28	TGTGCCAGCAGGATACTACAGGGGAAGCCCACTGAAGCTTTCTTT	CASRILQGKPTEAFF
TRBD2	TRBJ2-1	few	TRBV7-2	TGTGCCAGCAGCTTAGTTCGACTAGCGCGACTCTACAATGAGCAGTTCTTC	CASSLVRLARLYNEQFF
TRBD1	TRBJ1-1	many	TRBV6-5	TGTGCCAGCAGTTCCTCGGGACAGCCGAACACTGAAGCTTTCTTT	CASSSSGQPNTEAFF
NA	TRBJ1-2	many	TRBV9	TGTGCCAGCAGTGGTTACCGGGACGAGGATAACTATGGCTACACCTTC	CASSGYRDEDNYGYTF
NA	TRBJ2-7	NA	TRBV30	TGTGCCTGGAGTTTTCCCCAGATCGCCTACGAGCAGTACTTC	CAWSFPQIAYEQYF
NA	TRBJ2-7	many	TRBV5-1	TGCGCCAGCAGCTTGTACGGGATCGAGCAGTACTTC	CASSLYGIEQYF
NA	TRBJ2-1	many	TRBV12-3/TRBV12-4	TGTGCCAGCAGTTTAAGGTGGCTACCGAATGAGCAGTTCTTC	CASSLRWLPNEQFF
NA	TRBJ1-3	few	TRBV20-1	TGCAGTGCTAGGCGGCCCGGGCTAAGCTCTGGAAACACCATATATTTT	CSARRPGLSSGNTIYF
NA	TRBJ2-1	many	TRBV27	TGTGCCAGCAGTAATCCAGTCTTCAATGAGCAGTTCTTC	CASSNPVFNEQFF
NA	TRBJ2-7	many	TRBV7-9	TGTGCCAGCAGCTTTGGAAGGGCTGTATCCTACGAGCAGTACTTC	CASSFGRAVSYEQYF
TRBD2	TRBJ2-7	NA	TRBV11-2	TGTGCCAGCAGCTTAGGTCCAGCGGGAGGGTACGAGCAGTACTTC	CASSLGPAGGYEQYF